A selection of T cell receptor beta chains follows, all from one sample in a study of blood T cell repertoires in COVID-19. Repertoires were generated with immunoSEQ multiplex PCR, while TCRdb's copy carries only in-frame clones and drops some. The sample lists roughly 230,000 clones, roughly four fifths occurring once. Sample: peripheral blood. These receptors were obtained from a man aged 45-65 years with active or convalescent COVID-19. Each CDR3 is given with its conserved first and last residue. The order of the fields is D gene, V gene, J gene, clone size, CDR3 protein, CDR3 DNA. A D gene is named only where the DNA matches it firmly. Clone size, where shown, is once, few, many, or a class for clones that have expanded.

>TRBD1|TRBV11-3|TRBJ2-1|.
CASSSDRGAYNEQFF
TGTGCCAGCAGCTCCGACAGGGGGGCATACAATGAGCAGTTCTTC
>TRBD2|TRBV9|TRBJ2-1|.
CASSVGGSGGVNEQFF
TGTGCCAGCAGCGTAGGGGGGAGCGGGGGCGTGAATGAGCAGTTCTTC
>.|TRBV11-3|TRBJ2-7|.
CASSLGRGGHHEQYF
TGTGCCAGCAGCTTAGGTCGCGGGGGCCACCACGAGCAGTACTTC
>.|TRBV2|TRBJ2-7|.
CASKRTGSSYEQYF
TGTGCCAGCAAAAGGACTGGGAGCTCCTACGAGCAGTACTTC
>TRBD2|TRBV6-1|TRBJ2-2|.
CASSLTSGGVGELFF
TGTGCCAGCAGTTTGACTAGCGGGGGGGTCGGGGAGCTGTTTTTT
>.|TRBV5-4|TRBJ2-1|.
CASSQNRNEQFF
TGTGCCAGCAGTCAGAACAGGAATGAGCAGTTCTTC
>.|TRBV5-1|TRBJ2-2|.
CASSPAGPSGELFF
TGCGCCAGCAGCCCCGCAGGCCCGAGCGGGGAGCTGTTTTTT
>.|TRBV2|TRBJ2-5|once
CASSGTGVKETQYF
TGTGCCAGCAGTGGGACGGGAGTTAAAGAGACCCAGTACTTC
>TRBD1|TRBV5-4|TRBJ1-1|.
CASSLEGWGQGRNTEAFF
TGTGCCAGCAGCTTGGAAGGTTGGGGACAGGGGAGAAACACTGAAGCTTTCTTT
>TRBD2|TRBV29-1|TRBJ2-3|.
CSVLAGYTDTQYF
TGCAGCGTGCTAGCGGGGTACACAGATACGCAGTATTTT
>TRBD2|TRBV9|TRBJ2-1|.
CASSLGLAGENNEQFF
TGTGCCAGCAGCCTTGGACTAGCGGGGGAGAACAATGAGCAGTTCTTC
>TRBD1|TRBV6-5|TRBJ2-4|.
CASSYGQGHENIQYF
TGTGCCAGCAGTTACGGACAGGGCCACGAAAACATTCAGTACTTC
>.|TRBV28|TRBJ2-7|few
CASSQNYEQYF
TGTGCCAGCAGTCAAAACTACGAGCAGTACTTC
>TRBD2|TRBV15|TRBJ2-1|.
CATSRIAGGVRNEQFF
TGTGCCACCAGCAGGATAGCGGGGGGGGTTCGAAATGAGCAGTTCTTC
>.|TRBV2|TRBJ1-5|.
CASSPSPGGNQPQHF
TGTGCCAGCAGTCCCTCCCCAGGGGGCAATCAGCCCCAGCATTTT
>TRBD1|TRBV15|TRBJ1-1|.
CATSKETGVNTEAFF
TGTGCCACCAGCAAGGAAACAGGGGTGAACACTGAAGCTTTCTTT
>TRBD1|TRBV7-3|TRBJ1-6|.
CASSSTGGNSPLHF
TGTGCCAGCAGCTCTACAGGGGGTAATTCACCCCTCCACTTT
>TRBD1|TRBV9|TRBJ2-1|few
CASSTRRDRGIYEQFF
TGTGCCAGCAGCACACGCCGGGACAGGGGGATCTATGAGCAGTTCTTC
>.|TRBV11-3|TRBJ2-5|.
CASSLGGAAETQYF
TGTGCCAGCAGCTTAGGCGGAGCCGCAGAGACCCAGTACTTC
>.|TRBV29-1|TRBJ2-7|.
CSVDGAGQSSYEQYF
TGCAGCGTTGATGGGGCGGGACAGTCGTCCTACGAGCAGTACTTC
>TRBD1|TRBV6-5|TRBJ2-7|.
CASSSDRGSYEQYF
TGTGCCAGCAGTTCGGACAGGGGATCCTACGAGCAGTACTTC
>.|TRBV27|TRBJ1-6|.
CASNLPDSLLNSPLHF
TGTGCCAGCAACCTACCTGACAGTCTACTAAATTCACCCCTCCACTTT
>TRBD1|TRBV28|TRBJ2-5|once
CASSSPDRGRETQYF
TGTGCCAGCAGTTCGCCAGACAGGGGGCGGGAGACCCAGTACTTC
>TRBD2|TRBV9|TRBJ2-1|.
CASSVHGTTYNEQFF
TGTGCCAGCAGCGTACACGGGACTACCTACAATGAGCAGTTCTTC
>TRBD1|TRBV5-6|TRBJ1-2|.
CASSTSGTGFHGYTF
TGTGCCAGCAGCACGTCCGGGACAGGGTTTCATGGCTACACCTTC
>TRBD2|TRBV7-2|TRBJ2-2|.
CASSPIGWRGGKAGELFF
TGTGCCAGCAGCCCCATAGGATGGCGGGGGGGTAAAGCCGGGGAGCTGTTTTTT
>.|TRBV24-1|TRBJ1-1|.
CATSDHSGEAFF
TGTGCCACCAGTGATCACTCAGGGGAAGCTTTCTTT
>TRBD2|TRBV6-5|TRBJ2-7|.
CASRLAGDSYEQYF
TGTGCCAGCAGGCTAGCGGGGGATTCCTACGAGCAGTACTTC
>TRBD2|TRBV19|TRBJ2-3|once
CASSIGRGGADTQYF
TGTGCCAGTAGTATCGGGCGGGGGGGTGCAGATACGCAGTATTTT
>.|TRBV5-3|TRBJ2-2|once
CARSFEGGGNTGELFF
TGTGCCAGAAGCTTCGAAGGGGGTGGGAACACCGGGGAGCTGTTTTTT
>.|TRBV3-1/TRBV3-2|TRBJ1-2|.
CASSQRLTYGYTF
TGTGCCAGCAGCCAAAGACTCACCTATGGCTACACCTTC
>TRBD1|TRBV30|TRBJ1-5|.
CACSTGTGALQPQHF
TGTGCCTGCTCCACCGGGACAGGGGCCCTTCAACCCCAGCATTTT